A single sample is the source of the 15 T cell receptor beta chains below, sequenced in a study of cytomegalovirus exposure and HLA in healthy donors. This PCR relied on a set of 60 Vbeta primers and 13 Jbeta primers. Assay: immunoSEQ multiplex PCR; the TCRdb copy retains only in-frame clones and omits some. Seen in this sample are tens of thousands of clones; the ten most common clones hold 2.5% to 3%. The sample taken for sequencing was PBMCs. These receptors were collected from a man aged 40-50 years in good health and CMV-seronegative.

The chain uses TRBV7-6 and TRBJ1-1; TRBD1 might be the D (5 bases). Trimming removed 3 bases at V and 1 base at J, with 6 bases between. This CDR3 region has 13 residues. Germline V gives CDR1 SGHVS, CDR2 FNYEAQ. In DNA, the CDR3 is TGTGCCAGCAGCTTGACAGCGAACACTGAAGCTTTCTTT. Protein: CASSLTANTEAFF. The full variable domain, its missing parts supplied by reference TRBV7-6 and TRBJ1-1, is GAGVSQSPRYKVTKRGQDVALRCDPISGHVSLYWYRQALGQGPEFLTYFNYEAQQDKSGLPNDRFSAERPEGSISTLTIQRTEQRDSAMYRCASSLTANTEAFFGQGTRLTVV.

This chain connects TRBV6-5 to TRBJ1-4; D may be TRBD1 (6 bases). V lost 2 bases and J lost 5, with 12 bases in between. Germline lookup yields CDR1 MNHEY and CDR2 SVGAGI. The CDR3 extends over 15 amino acids. CDR3 in DNA: TGTGCCAGCAGTTACGACAGGACCTTAAATGAAAAACTGTTTTTT. Protein: CASSYDRTLNEKLFF.

The rearrangement joins TRBV30 to TRBJ2-7; 8 bases are shared with TRBD2. CDR3 length: 13 amino acids. Germline V CDR1 and CDR2: GTSNPN, SVGIG (reference sequence). J was trimmed by 3 bases and V by 5 bases; bases with no gene match: 6. CDR3 DNA: TGTGCCTGGGCCCCGGGACTAGTCTACGAGCAGTACTTC. Its protein is CAWAPGLVYEQYF.

The V and J genes are TRBV11-3 and TRBJ2-3; 7 bases align to TRBD1. In germline, CDR1 is SGHNT, CDR2 YENEEA. The CDR3 covers 14 residues. V lost 5 bases to trimming and J lost 2 bases; unmatched junction nucleotides: 4. The CDR3 protein is CASSPGQATDTQYF. The CDR3 DNA is TGTGCCAGCAGCCCCGGACAGGCCACAGATACGCAGTATTTT.

This chain uses TRBV7-9 with TRBJ1-2; the match to TRBD1 covers 8 bases. Looked up from germline, CDR1 is SEHNR and CDR2 is FQNEAQ (reference sequence). The V gene end was trimmed by 3 bases and the J gene end by 8 bases; junction bases not matched to a gene: 11. This CDR3 region has 15 residues. For the CDR3, the DNA is TGTGCCAGCAGCTTGGGGACAGGTTCACAATGGGGCTACACCTTC. Translation gives CASSLGTGSQWGYTF.

The CDR3 is CASRSGTGGSEQYF. DNA of the CDR3: TGTGCCAGCAGGTCCGGGACAGGGGGTAGTGAGCAGTACTTC. This chain joins TRBV28 and TRBJ2-7, with 11 bases that match TRBD1. Germline V gene data show CDR1 as MDHEN and CDR2 as SYDVKM. The CDR3 is 14 amino acids. The V gene end was trimmed by 6 bases and the J gene end by 7 bases; junction bases not matched to a gene: 8.

This rearrangement joins TRBV19 to TRBJ2-7; TRBD1 matches 7 bases. In germline, CDR1 is LNHDA, CDR2 SQIVND (reference sequence). V dropped 3 bases and J dropped 4; count of bases not matched to a gene: 3. The CDR3 loop spans 13 amino acids. The CDR3 DNA follows: TGTGCCAGTAGTATTGGGACAGAGTACGAGCAGTACTTC. It is translated as CASSIGTEYEQYF. Variable domain in full (rest from reference TRBV19 and TRBJ2-7): DGGITQSPKYLFRKEGQNVTLSCEQNLNHDAMYWYRQDPGQGLRLIYYSQIVNDFQKGDIAEGYSVSREKKESFPLTVTSAQKNPTAFYLCASSIGTEYEQYFGPGTRLTVT.

The rearrangement links TRBV5-1 to TRBJ2-3; 11 nucleotides agree with TRBD1. The CDR3 extends over 17 amino acids. From germline, CDR1 is SGHRS and CDR2 YFSETQ. V gave up 1 base and J gave up 4 bases; unmatched junction bases: 8. The CDR3 region is CASSLTGQGALADTQYF. DNA for the CDR3: TGCGCCAGCAGCTTGACAGGACAGGGGGCGCTTGCAGATACGCAGTATTTT.

The chain combines TRBV5-8 with TRBJ1-3; no clear D. The CDR3 contains 15 residues. The germline gives CDR1 SGHTS, CDR2 YDEGEE. With 1 base removed from V and 0 bases from J, the gap between germline ends came to 8 bases. This CDR3 reads CASSLYTSSGNTIYF. The CDR3 DNA reads as TGTGCCAGCAGCTTGTACACCAGCTCTGGAAACACCATATATTTT.

The rearrangement links TRBV28 to TRBJ2-7; 7 bases align to TRBD1. V trimming: 7 bases; J trimming: 5 bases; junction bases outside the gene matches: 5. CDR3 length: 12 amino acids. Germline values: CDR1 MDHEN, CDR2 SYDVKM. CDR3 protein: CASTGGIHEQYF. The CDR3 nucleotides are TGTGCCAGCACAGGGGGAATCCACGAGCAGTACTTC.

The CDR3 coding sequence is TGTGCCAGCAGTATACTCAACAGGGACAGTTTAGGCACTGAAGCTTTCTTT. Residues: CASSILNRDSLGTEAFF. The chain has TRBV25-1 and TRBJ1-1; TRBD1 agrees at 7 bases. CDR1 MGHDK and CDR2 SYGVNS come from the germline V gene. The V segment lost 5 bases and the J segment 4 bases; nucleotides outside the gene matches: 16. This CDR3 contains 17 residues.

This chain links TRBV18 with TRBJ1-2; 7 bases are shared with TRBD1. There are 14 residues in the CDR3. CDR1 and CDR2 from the germline V gene are KGHSH and LQKENI. V shed 6 bases, J shed 0 bases, and the junction held 4 bases outside the gene matches. CDR3 region: CASSGDSPNYGYTF. In nucleotides, the CDR3 is TGTGCCAGCTCTGGGGACAGCCCTAACTATGGCTACACCTTC.

The CDR3 DNA reads as TGTGCCAGCAGTTCTAGCGGGATCACAGATACGCAGTATTTT. Its translation is CASSSSGITDTQYF. The chain employs TRBV7-9 and TRBJ2-3; 9 positions match TRBD2. Trimming took 6 bases from V and 2 from J; bases not matched to a gene: 3. CDR1 is SEHNR and CDR2 is FQNEAQ in the germline V gene (reference sequence). There are 14 residues in the CDR3.

A remark on this clone: A junction boundary mismatches the germline segment, possibly from a read error. The J gene is TRBJ2-7, the V gene TRBV28, with 9 positions matching TRBD1. CDR1 and CDR2 (germline): MDHEN, SYDVKM. The CDR3 has 14 residues. CDR3 bases: TGTGCCAGCAGTTCGACAGCACCGGGACAGGGTGTACGGTTC. It specifies CASSSTAPGQGVRF.

The V call is TRBV6-1, the J call TRBJ1-1; weak D call: TRBD1 (6 bases). The CDR3 has 15 residues. Germline V gives CDR1 MNHNS, CDR2 SASEGT. The V end was cut by 3 bases, the J end by 5 bases, with 16 bases between. CDR3 protein: CASSEWRGGMTEAFF. DNA for the CDR3: TGTGCCAGCAGTGAGTGGAGGGGGGGTATGACTGAAGCTTTCTTT.